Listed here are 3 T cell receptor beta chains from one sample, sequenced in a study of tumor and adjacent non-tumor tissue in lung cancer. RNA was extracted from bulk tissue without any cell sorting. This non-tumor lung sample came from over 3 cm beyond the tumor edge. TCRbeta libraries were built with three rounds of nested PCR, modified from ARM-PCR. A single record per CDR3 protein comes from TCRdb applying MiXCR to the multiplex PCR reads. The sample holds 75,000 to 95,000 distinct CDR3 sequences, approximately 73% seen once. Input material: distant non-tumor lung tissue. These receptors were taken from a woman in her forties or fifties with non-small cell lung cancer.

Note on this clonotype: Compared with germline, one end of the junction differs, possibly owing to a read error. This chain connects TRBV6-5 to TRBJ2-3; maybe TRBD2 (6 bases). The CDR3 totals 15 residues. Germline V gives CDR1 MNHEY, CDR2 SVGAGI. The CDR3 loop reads CAGSSEGRPTDTQYF. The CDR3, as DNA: TGTGCCGGCAGCTCGGAGGGGAGGCCCACAGATACGCAGTATTTT.

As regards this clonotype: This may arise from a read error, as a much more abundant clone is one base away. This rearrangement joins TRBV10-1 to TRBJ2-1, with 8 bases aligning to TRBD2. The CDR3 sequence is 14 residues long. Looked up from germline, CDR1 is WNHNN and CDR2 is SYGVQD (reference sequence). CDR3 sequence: CASSDAGGADEQSF. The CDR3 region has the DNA TGCGCCAGCAGTGACGCGGGGGGAGCGGATGAGCAGTCCTTC.

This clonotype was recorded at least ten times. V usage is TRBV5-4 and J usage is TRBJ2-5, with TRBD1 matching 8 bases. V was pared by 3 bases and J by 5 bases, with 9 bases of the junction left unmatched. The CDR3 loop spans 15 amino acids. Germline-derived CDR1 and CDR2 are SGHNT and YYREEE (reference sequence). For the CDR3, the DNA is TGTGCCAGCAGCTGGGATGGACAGGGAAGGGAGACCCAGTACTTC. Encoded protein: CASSWDGQGRETQYF.